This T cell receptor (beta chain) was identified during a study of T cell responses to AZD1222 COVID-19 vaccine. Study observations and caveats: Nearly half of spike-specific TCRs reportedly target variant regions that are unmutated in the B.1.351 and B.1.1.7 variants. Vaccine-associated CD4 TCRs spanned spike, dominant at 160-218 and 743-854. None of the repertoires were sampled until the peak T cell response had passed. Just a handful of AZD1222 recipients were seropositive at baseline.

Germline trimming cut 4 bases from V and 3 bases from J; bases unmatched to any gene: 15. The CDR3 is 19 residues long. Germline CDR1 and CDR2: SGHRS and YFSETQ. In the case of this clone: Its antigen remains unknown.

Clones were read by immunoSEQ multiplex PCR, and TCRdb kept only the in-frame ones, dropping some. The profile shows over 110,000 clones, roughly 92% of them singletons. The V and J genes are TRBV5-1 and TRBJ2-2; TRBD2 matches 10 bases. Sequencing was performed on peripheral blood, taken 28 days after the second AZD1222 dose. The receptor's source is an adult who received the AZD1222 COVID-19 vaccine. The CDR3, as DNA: TGCGCCAGCAGCCCCTGGGTAGCGGGGGGCCCTTCAGACACCGGGGAGCTGTTTTTT. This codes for CASSPWVAGGPSDTGELFF.